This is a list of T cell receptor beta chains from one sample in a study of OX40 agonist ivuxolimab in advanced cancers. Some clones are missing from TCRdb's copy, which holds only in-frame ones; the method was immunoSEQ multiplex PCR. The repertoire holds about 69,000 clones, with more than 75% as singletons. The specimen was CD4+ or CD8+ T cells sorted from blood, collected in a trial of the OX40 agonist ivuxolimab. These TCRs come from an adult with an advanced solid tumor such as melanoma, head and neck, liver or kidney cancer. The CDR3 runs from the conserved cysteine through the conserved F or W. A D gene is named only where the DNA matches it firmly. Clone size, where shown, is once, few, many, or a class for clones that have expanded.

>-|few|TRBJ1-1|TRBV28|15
TGTGCCAGCAGTCGAATGGACACTTCGAACACTGAAGCTTTCTTT
CASSRMDTSNTEAFF
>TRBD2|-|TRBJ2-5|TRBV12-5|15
TGTGCTAGTGGTTTGAGTGCGGGAGACCAAGAGACCCAGTACTTC
CASGLSAGDQETQYF
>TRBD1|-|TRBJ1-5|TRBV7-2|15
TGTGCCAGCACCCCGGACAGGGGCAGCAATCAGCCCCAGCATTTT
CASTPDRGSNQPQHF
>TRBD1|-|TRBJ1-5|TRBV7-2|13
TGTGCCAGCAGCTTGGACAGGATTCAGCCCCAGCATTTT
CASSLDRIQPQHF
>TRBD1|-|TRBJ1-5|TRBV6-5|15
TGTGCCAGCAGGCTGACAGGGGTGGGCAATCAGCCCCAGCATTTT
CASRLTGVGNQPQHF
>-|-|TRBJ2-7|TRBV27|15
TGTGCCAGCAGCCGAACCCCGGGCCGAATCTACGAGCAGTACTTC
CASSRTPGRIYEQYF
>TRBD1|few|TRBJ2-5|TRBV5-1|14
TGCGCCAGCAGCTTGGCCACAGGGGTAGAGACCCAGTACTTC
CASSLATGVETQYF
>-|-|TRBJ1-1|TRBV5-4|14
TGTGCCAGCAGCTTGGGAGGCTTGAACACTGAAGCTTTCTTT
CASSLGGLNTEAFF
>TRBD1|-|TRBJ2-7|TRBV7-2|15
TGTGCCAGCAGCCCCATGACAGGGTCCTCCTACGAGCAGTACTTC
CASSPMTGSSYEQYF
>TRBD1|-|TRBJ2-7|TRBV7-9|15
TGTGCCAGCAGCTTGGGACAGGTCAACTCCTACGAGCAGTACTTC
CASSLGQVNSYEQYF
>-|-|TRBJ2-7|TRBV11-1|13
TGTGCCAGCAGTTTCGGGGGATCCTACGAGCAGTACTTC
CASSFGGSYEQYF
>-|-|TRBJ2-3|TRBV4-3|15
TGCGCCAGCAGCCAAATGCAACTATTCACAGATACGCAGTATTTT
CASSQMQLFTDTQYF
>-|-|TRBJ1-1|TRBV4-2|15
TGTGCCAGCAGCCAAGATCCCGGGGCGAACACTGAAGCTTTCTTT
CASSQDPGANTEAFF
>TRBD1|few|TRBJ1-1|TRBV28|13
TGTGCCAGCAGTTCAAACAGGGGAACTGAAGCTTTCTTT
CASSSNRGTEAFF
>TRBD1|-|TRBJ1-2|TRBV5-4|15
TGTGCCAGCAGCTCCTCTTTTCAGGGGGCCTATGGCTACACCTTC
CASSSSFQGAYGYTF
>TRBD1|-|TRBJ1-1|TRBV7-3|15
TGTGCCAGCAGCTTAGGGACAGGGCGGAACACTGAAGCTTTCTTT
CASSLGTGRNTEAFF
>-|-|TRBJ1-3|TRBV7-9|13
TGTGCCAGCAGCTTGGGGACTGGAAACACCATATATTTT
CASSLGTGNTIYF
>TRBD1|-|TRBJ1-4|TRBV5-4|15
TGTGCCAGCAGCCAATCTTCAGGGGGGAATGAAAAACTGTTTTTT
CASSQSSGGNEKLFF
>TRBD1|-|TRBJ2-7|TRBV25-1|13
TGTGCCAGCACCTGGACAGGGGCCTACGAGCAGTACTTC
CASTWTGAYEQYF
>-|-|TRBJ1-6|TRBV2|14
TGTGCCAGCAGTGTGGCCTTATATAATTCACCCCTCCACTTT
CASSVALYNSPLHF
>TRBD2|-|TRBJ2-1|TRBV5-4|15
TGTGCCAGCAGCTTGATTGCGGGGGAATACAATGAGCAGTTCTTC
CASSLIAGEYNEQFF
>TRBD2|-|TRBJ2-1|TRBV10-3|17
TGTGCCATCAGTGGAGGGACTAGTATGATTACTTACAATGAGCAGTTCTTC
CAISGGTSMITYNEQFF
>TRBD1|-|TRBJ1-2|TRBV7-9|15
TGTGCCAGCAGCTTAGGCGGACAGGCCATCTATGGCTACACCTTC
CASSLGGQAIYGYTF
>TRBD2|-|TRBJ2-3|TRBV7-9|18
TGTGCCAGCAGCCCCGGATCGAGCGGGAGCTTTTTCACAGATACGCAGTATTTT
CASSPGSSGSFFTDTQYF
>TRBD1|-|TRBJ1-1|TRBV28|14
TGTGCCAGCAGTTTAGGGACAGTGAACACTGAAGCTTTCTTT
CASSLGTVNTEAFF
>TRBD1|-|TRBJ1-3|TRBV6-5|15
TGTGCCAGCAGGCCTTCGGACAGGGCTGGAAACACCATATATTTT
CASRPSDRAGNTIYF
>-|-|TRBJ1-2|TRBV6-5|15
TGTGCCAGCAGTTACTCTGGAGGTCCGCTAAGGGGCTACACCTTC
CASSYSGGPLRGYTF
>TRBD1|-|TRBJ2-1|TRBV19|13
TGTGCCAGTACTGAAACAGGGGTCGATGAGCAGTTCTTC
CASTETGVDEQFF
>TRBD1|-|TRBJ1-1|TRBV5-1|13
TGCGCCAGCAGCTTACAGGGGTACACTGAAGCTTTCTTT
CASSLQGYTEAFF
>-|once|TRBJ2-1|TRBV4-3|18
TGCGCCAGCAGCCAAGATCGGGACCGGGCGGGGCGGTCCAATGAGCAGTTCTTC
CASSQDRDRAGRSNEQFF
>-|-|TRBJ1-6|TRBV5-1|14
TGCGCCAGCAGCTTTGGGACGCCTTCTTCACCCCTCCACTTT
CASSFGTPSSPLHF
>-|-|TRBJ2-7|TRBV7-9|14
TGTGCCAGCCGTAGGGGGGGGGCCGCCTACGAGCAGTACTTC
CASRRGGAAYEQYF
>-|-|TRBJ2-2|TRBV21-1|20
TGTGCCAGCAGCAGCCGATTTGGGGTTTGGGCGCCCGAGTTCACCGGGGAGCTGTTTTTT
CASSSRFGVWAPEFTGELFF
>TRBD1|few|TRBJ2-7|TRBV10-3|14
TGTGCCATCAGTGGTCGACAGGGGCTGCACGAGCAGTACTTC
CAISGRQGLHEQYF
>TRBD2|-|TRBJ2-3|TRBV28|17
TGTGCCAGCAGTTTATACCTAGCGGGGGCTGAGGCAGATACGCAGTATTTT
CASSLYLAGAEADTQYF
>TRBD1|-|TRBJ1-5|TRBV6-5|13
TGTGCCAGCAGCTTGATCCAACAGGGGGCCTTTGTTTTT
CASSLIQQGAFVF
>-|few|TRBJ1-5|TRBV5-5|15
TGTGCCAGCAGCTTGAGTCCACAGGTGAATCAGCCCCAGCATTTT
CASSLSPQVNQPQHF
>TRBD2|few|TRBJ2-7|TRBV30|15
TGTGCCTGGAGTCCCTCGGGACTAGCGGTTTACGAGCAGTACTTC
CAWSPSGLAVYEQYF
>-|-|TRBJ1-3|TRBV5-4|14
TGTGCCAGCAGCTTGGGGGGCTCTGGAAACACCATATATTTT
CASSLGGSGNTIYF
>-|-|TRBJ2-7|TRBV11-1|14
TGTGCCAGCAGCTTCATTAACAGGGCCCACGAGCAGTACTTC
CASSFINRAHEQYF
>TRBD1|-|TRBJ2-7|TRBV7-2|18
TGTGCCAGCAGCAGCAGGGGGACAGGGGATGCGGTAGGCTACGAGCAGCACTTC
CASSSRGTGDAVGYEQHF
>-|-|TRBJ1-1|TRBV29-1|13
TGCAGCGTAGAAACAGGGCCGGACACTGAAGCTTTCTTT
CSVETGPDTEAFF
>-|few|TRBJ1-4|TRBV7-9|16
TGTGCCAGCAGCTTCGAGGGACCCGCAACTAATGAAAAACTGTTTTTT
CASSFEGPATNEKLFF
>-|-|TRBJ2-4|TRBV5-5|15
TGTGCCAGCAGCTTGGCCGGGGGCAGGGCGGGCATTCAGTACTTC
CASSLAGGRAGIQYF
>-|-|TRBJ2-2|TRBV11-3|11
TGTGCCAGCAGCGGCCCCGGGGAGCTGTTTTTT
CASSGPGELFF
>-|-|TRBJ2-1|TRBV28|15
TGTGCCACCACAGTCCCCGGGGCCCCCTCCGATGAGCAGTTCTTC
CATTVPGAPSDEQFF